One sample yielded the 19 T cell receptor beta chains listed below, sequenced in a study of beta chain features in type 1 diabetes. Overall study results and limits: A moderate, significant TCRB CDR3 shortening appeared in type 1 diabetes across four CD4+ subsets.

Their recognized antigens are unknown. The study reverse transcribed the entire isolated RNA, so it sequenced expressed TCRB transcripts. Some clones are missing from TCRdb's copy, which holds only in-frame ones; the method was immunoSEQ multiplex PCR. Seen here are 400,000 or so clones, roughly 9.8% observed once, and the top ten hold roughly 0.54%. Material for sequencing was central memory CD4+ T cells from blood. These receptors all stem from a young man with type 1 diabetes.

This clone was counted many times. Other DNA sequences within the sample encode an identical CDR3. The CDR3 sequence is CASSLLAGGYEQYF. In nucleotides, the CDR3 is TGTGCCAGCAGTTTATTGGCAGGGGGCTACGAGCAGTACTTC. The rearrangement uses TRBV28 and TRBJ2-7; 7 positions match TRBD1. Germline V gives CDR1 MDHEN, CDR2 SYDVKM. After removal of 1 base from V and 3 bases from J, the junction contained 3 bases not matched to a gene. The CDR3 consists of 14 residues.

About this clone: Other nucleotide sequences in the sample specify the same CDR3. The chain joins TRBV28 to TRBJ1-1; possible D gene TRBD1, 6 bases. The CDR3 covers 11 residues. With 5 bases removed from V and 9 bases from J, the gap between germline ends came to 10 bases. Per the germline V gene, CDR1 is MDHEN and CDR2 is SYDVKM. CDR3 sequence (DNA): TGTGCCAGCAGTCACCGGGACAAAGCTTTCTTT. Translated: CASSHRDKAFF. The full variable domain, rest sourced from reference TRBV28 and TRBJ1-1, is DVKVTQSSRYLVKRTGEKVFLECVQDMDHENMFWYRQDPGLGLRLIYFSYDVKMKEKGDIPEGYSVSREKKERFSLILESASTNQTSMYLCASSHRDKAFFGQGTRLTVV.

The chain links TRBV5-1 to TRBJ1-4; 7 bases agree with TRBD1. Germline values: CDR1 SGHRS, CDR2 YFSETQ. CDR3 length: 16 amino acids. J was trimmed by 5 bases and V by 5 bases; bases with no gene match: 12. The CDR3 sequence is CASREQGTAGNEKLFF. The CDR3 DNA follows: TGCGCCAGCAGGGAACAGGGGACGGCGGGAAATGAAAAACTGTTTTTT.

As for this clone: The junction departs from the called germline gene at one end, perhaps through a read error. The V call is TRBV7-9, the J call TRBJ1-3, with TRBD1 identical over 9 bases. CDR3 size: 15 residues. The germline gives CDR1 SEHNR, CDR2 FQNEAQ (reference sequence). CDR3 sequence (DNA): TGTGCCAGCAGCCTCTCAAGGGGGCTCCGGACAGGGGAGCATTTT. As protein: CASSLSRGLRTGEHF.

This clone was detected only a few times. This chain uses TRBV15 with TRBJ2-1; TRBD2 agrees at 7 bases. This CDR3 is built from 13 residues. CDR1 is LNHNV and CDR2 is YYDKDF in the germline V gene (reference sequence). V dropped 10 bases and J dropped 6; count of bases not matched to a gene: 9. The CDR3 protein is CAIQRDSGNEQFF. The CDR3 nucleotides are TGTGCCATCCAGCGGGATTCGGGCAATGAGCAGTTCTTC.

V usage is TRBV13 and J usage is TRBJ2-7; 8 bases are shared with TRBD2. V dropped 5 bases and J dropped 1; count of bases not matched to a gene: 7. The CDR3 loop spans 15 amino acids. Germline CDR1 is PRHDT and CDR2 is FYEKMQ (reference sequence). CDR3 in amino acids: CASSEERESSYEQYF. In DNA, the CDR3 is TGTGCCAGCAGCGAGGAGCGGGAGAGTTCCTACGAGCAGTACTTC. The variable domain in full, with the rest retrieved from reference TRBV13 and TRBJ2-7, is AAGVIQSPRHLIKEKRETATLKCYPIPRHDTVYWYQQGPGQDPQFLISFYEKMQSDKGSIPDRFSAQQFSDYHSELNMSSLELGDSALYFCASSEERESSYEQYFGPGTRLTVT.

The chain has TRBV4-2 and TRBJ2-2, with D possibly called TRBD1 or TRBD2 (5 bases each). Trimming took 5 bases from V and 3 from J, leaving 19 bases between them. In germline, CDR1 is LGHNA, CDR2 YNFKEQ. The CDR3 loop spans 17 amino acids. The CDR3 nucleotides read TGTGCCAGCAGCGTATCCGAGGTGGGACCTTACACCGGGGAGCTGTTTTTT. It specifies CASSVSEVGPYTGELFF.

V is TRBV5-1 and J is TRBJ2-7; D gene uncertain. Trimming stripped 2 bases from V and 4 bases from J, with 13 bases between. Germline CDR1 reads SGHRS; CDR2 reads YFSETQ. The CDR3 spans 14 residues. This CDR3 is CASSFSLGAYEQYF. In DNA, the CDR3 is TGCGCCAGCAGCTTTTCGCTCGGCGCTTACGAGCAGTACTTC.

Notes on this clone: Other DNA sequences in the sample encode the same CDR3. V gene TRBV9 combines with J gene TRBJ2-7; D ambiguous. Germline CDR1 and CDR2: SGDLS and YYNGEE. V was shortened by 0 bases and J by 0 bases, with 4 bases between the two germline ends. CDR3 size: 13 residues. CDR3 protein: CASSVGVSYEQYF. In nucleotides, the CDR3 is TGTGCCAGCAGCGTAGGCGTCTCCTACGAGCAGTACTTC.

This clone was counted between two and nine times. The chain employs TRBV5-6 and TRBJ2-5; TRBD2 aligns across 11 bases. The ends lost 2 bases at V and 2 bases at J; junction bases unmatched: 5. Germline CDR1 reads SGHDT; CDR2 reads YYEEEE. The CDR3 loop spans 16 amino acids. The CDR3 loop reads CASSLFGTSGQETQYF. The CDR3 DNA follows: TGTGCCAGCAGCTTATTCGGGACTAGCGGTCAAGAGACCCAGTACTTC.

There are many counts of this clone. This chain joins TRBV7-9 and TRBJ2-1; 7 nucleotides align to TRBD2. Germline CDR1 is SEHNR and CDR2 is FQNEAQ (reference sequence). The CDR3 consists of 15 residues. V trimming: 2 bases; J trimming: 5 bases; junction bases outside the gene matches: 6. The CDR3 loop is CASSLMAGVNNEQFF. The CDR3 DNA is TGTGCCAGCAGCTTAATGGCGGGAGTGAACAATGAGCAGTTCTTC.

A few counts support this clone. The chain uses TRBV5-6 and TRBJ2-3; tentatively, D is TRBD1 (5 bases). The CDR3 length is 15 residues. Germline CDR1 SGHDT, CDR2 YYEEEE. V was clipped by 4 bases and J by 2 bases, with 14 bases between them. Here the CDR3 reads CASSLYSGPTDTQYF. DNA of the CDR3: TGTGCCAGCAGCCTGTATTCAGGGCCCACAGATACGCAGTATTTT.

The gene calls are TRBV4-3 and TRBJ1-2; possibly TRBD1 for D (5 bases). CDR3 length equals 14 residues. Germline CDR1 reads LGHNA; CDR2 reads YSLEER. V was trimmed by 5 bases and J by 2 bases, leaving 12 bases between them. The CDR3 nucleotides read TGCGCCAGCAGCTTGGGGACGGAGAACTATGGCTACACCTTC. It translates to CASSLGTENYGYTF.

The chain combines TRBV7-9 with TRBJ2-2; D is ambiguous. Between the trimmed V and J ends, which lost 5 bases and 7 bases, there was a span of 11 bases. Germline lookup yields CDR1 SEHNR and CDR2 FQNEAQ (reference sequence). The CDR3 spans 13 residues. This chain's CDR3 is CASSLNEGGELFF. The CDR3 DNA sequence: TGTGCCAGCAGCCTAAACGAAGGCGGGGAGCTGTTTTTT.

This sequence joins TRBV7-9 and TRBJ2-5, with TRBD1 matching over 9 bases. Trimming removed 6 bases from V and 2 bases from J; junction bases left unmatched: 4. CDR1 and CDR2 (germline): SEHNR, FQNEAQ (reference sequence). The CDR3 extends over 14 amino acids. As DNA, the CDR3 is TGTGCCAGCAGTCCCGGACAGGGGCAAGAGACCCAGTACTTC. As protein: CASSPGQGQETQYF.

There are many counts of this clone. V gene TRBV7-9 combines with J gene TRBJ2-1, with D unclear. Between the trimmed V and J ends, which lost 2 bases and 2 bases, there was a span of 10 bases. The CDR3 has 15 amino acids. Germline loops: CDR1 SEHNR, CDR2 FQNEAQ (reference sequence). The CDR3: CASSLLRATYNEQFF. The DNA of the CDR3 is TGTGCCAGCAGCTTACTTCGCGCAACCTACAATGAGCAGTTCTTC.

The chain is built from TRBV27 and TRBJ1-2; 9 bases are shared with TRBD1. Trimming took 6 bases from V and 7 from J; bases not matched to a gene: 15. The CDR3 has 16 residues. Germline CDR1 MNHEY, CDR2 SMNVEV (reference sequence). CDR3 sequence (DNA): TGTGCCAGCAGCCTCAGTCCCGGGACAGGGCCCACTGGCTACACCTTC. Amino acids: CASSLSPGTGPTGYTF.

This clone has only a few counts. The chain uses TRBV5-4 and TRBJ2-7; TRBD1 might be the D (5 bases). Trimming cost V 3 bases and J 6 bases, with 16 bases left between them. This CDR3 contains 14 residues. Germline CDR1 reads SGHNT; CDR2 reads YYREEE (reference sequence). The CDR3 loop reads CASSSTGVRFEQYF. CDR3 in DNA: TGTGCCAGCAGCTCCACAGGAGTAAGGTTCGAGCAGTACTTC.

The V call is TRBV10-3, the J call TRBJ1-2, with TRBD1 identical over 10 bases. Unmatched junction bases numbered 12, after V lost 2 bases and J lost 6 bases. CDR1 ENHRY and CDR2 SYGVKD come from the germline V gene. The CDR3 has 17 amino acids. The CDR3 DNA reads TGTGCCATCAGTGAGGACCCTAGGACAGGGGGGGGTGATGGCTACACCTTC. This codes for CAISEDPRTGGGDGYTF.